A selection of T cell receptor beta chains follows, all from one sample in a study of blood T cell repertoires in COVID-19. Clones were sequenced by immunoSEQ multiplex PCR, and TCRdb holds only the in-frame ones, with some missing. This table has 200,000 or so clones, approximately 84% appearing once. Sequencing was carried out using peripheral blood. Source of these receptors: a woman between 65 and 79 years old with active or convalescent COVID-19. CDR3s include the opening cysteine and the closing phenylalanine or tryptophan. A D gene is named only where the DNA matches it firmly. Clone size appears in some rows only: once, few, many, or a class for an expanded clone.

NA TRBJ1-5 NA TRBV6-5 CASRGGYQPQHF TGTGCCAGCAGAGGCGGATATCAGCCCCAGCATTTT
NA TRBJ1-3 NA TRBV5-1 CASSSSGGTGNTIYF TGCGCCAGCAGCAGCTCTGGGGGCACTGGAAACACCATATATTTT
TRBD2 TRBJ2-5 NA TRBV5-5 CASSSLAGGRETQYF TGTGCCAGCAGTTCTCTAGCGGGGGGGCGTGAGACCCAGTACTTC
TRBD1 TRBJ2-5 NA TRBV7-7 CASSSGQGKETQYF TGTGCCAGCAGCTCTGGACAGGGGAAGGAGACCCAGTACTTC
TRBD1 TRBJ2-3 NA TRBV6-4 CASSDSLRAGQGGTDTQYF TGTGCCAGCAGTGATTCACTCCGGGCGGGACAGGGCGGCACAGATACGCAGTATTTT
NA TRBJ2-5 NA TRBV19 CASPPPGSVETQYF TGTGCCAGCCCCCCCCCGGGTTCGGTGGAGACCCAGTACTTC
NA TRBJ2-7 NA TRBV30 CAWSPPRRSQTYEQYF TGTGCCTGGAGCCCCCCCCGCCGGAGCCAAACCTACGAGCAGTACTTC
TRBD2 TRBJ2-1 NA TRBV20-1 CSASSASGGRMHEQFF TGCAGTGCTAGTTCGGCTAGCGGGGGGCGGATGCATGAGCAGTTCTTC
TRBD2 TRBJ2-5 NA TRBV28 CASRPSGGRGVETQYF TGTGCCAGCAGACCCAGCGGGGGCCGAGGGGTGGAGACCCAGTACTTC
NA TRBJ2-1 NA TRBV7-9 CAGARNNEQFF TGTGCCGGAGCGAGAAACAATGAGCAGTTCTTC
NA TRBJ2-7 NA TRBV6-1 CASSEANKGKVYEQYF TGTGCCAGCAGTGAAGCAAACAAGGGGAAGGTCTACGAGCAGTACTTC
TRBD1 TRBJ2-7 NA TRBV15 CATSPRGQAHYEQYF TGTGCCACCAGCCCGCGGGGACAGGCACACTACGAGCAGTACTTC
NA TRBJ1-1 NA TRBV28 CASSFGGAPGAEAFF TGTGCCAGCAGTTTCGGGGGGGCGCCGGGTGCTGAAGCTTTCTTT
TRBD2 TRBJ2-5 NA TRBV15 CATSSLAGAVETQYF TGTGCCACCAGCAGCTTAGCGGGAGCCGTAGAGACCCAGTACTTC
TRBD2 TRBJ2-3 NA TRBV4-1 CASSQEGPRAGGRQTDTQYF TGCGCCAGCAGCCAAGAGGGACCTAGGGCGGGAGGCCGACAAACAGATACGCAGTATTTT
NA TRBJ2-5 NA TRBV9 CASNLEGRQETQYF TGTGCCAGCAATTTGGAGGGAAGGCAAGAGACCCAGTACTTC
NA TRBJ2-1 NA TRBV15 CATSRGLVDLGNEQFF TGTGCCACCAGCAGAGGTCTGGTCGATCTAGGCAATGAGCAGTTCTTC
TRBD2 TRBJ2-1 NA TRBV3-1/TRBV3-2 CASSQALVAGGDEQFF TGTGCCAGCAGCCAAGCGTTAGTAGCGGGTGGCGATGAGCAGTTCTTC
NA TRBJ1-5 NA TRBV2 CASSVPAGEPQHF TGTGCCAGCAGTGTGCCCGCCGGGGAGCCCCAGCATTTT
TRBD2 TRBJ2-2 NA TRBV5-1 CASSLGLATWGAGELFF TGCGCCAGCAGTCTGGGACTAGCAACGTGGGGGGCCGGGGAGCTGTTTTTT
TRBD2 TRBJ2-3 NA TRBV9 CASSPGLAMDTQYF TGTGCCAGCAGCCCGGGACTAGCGATGGATACGCAGTATTTT
TRBD2 TRBJ2-3 many TRBV7-9 CASSPGSGSIDTQYF TGTGCCAGCAGTCCTGGTAGCGGGAGTATAGATACGCAGTATTTT
TRBD2 TRBJ2-7 NA TRBV7-9 CASSHPIGRLAGVSYEQYF TGTGCCAGCAGCCACCCCATCGGAAGACTAGCGGGAGTTTCCTACGAGCAGTACTTC
NA TRBJ2-1 NA TRBV6-4 CASSERQASSYNEQFF TGTGCCAGCAGTGAAAGACAGGCGAGCTCCTACAATGAGCAGTTCTTC
NA TRBJ1-5 NA TRBV2 CASSGTGGNQPQHF TGTGCCAGCAGTGGAACAGGCGGCAATCAGCCCCAGCATTTT
TRBD1 TRBJ2-1 NA TRBV11-3 CASSPTAGTGYHNEQFF TGTGCCAGCAGCCCGACGGCCGGGACAGGGTACCACAATGAGCAGTTCTTC
TRBD2 TRBJ2-1 NA TRBV2 CASSPRRLAGGFFSSYNEQFF TGTGCCAGCAGCCCCCGGAGACTAGCGGGAGGGTTTTTTAGCTCCTACAATGAGCAGTTCTTC
NA TRBJ2-2 NA TRBV9 CASSVGLRNTGELFF TGTGCCAGCAGCGTAGGACTGCGGAACACCGGGGAGCTGTTTTTT
TRBD2 TRBJ2-3 NA TRBV2 CASSEGGGGPDTQYF TGTGCCAGCAGTGAGGGCGGCGGGGGGCCAGATACGCAGTATTTT
TRBD2 TRBJ2-7 NA TRBV6-5 CASSRTSAHEQYF TGTGCCAGCAGCCGGACTAGCGCCCACGAGCAGTACTTC
NA TRBJ1-2 once TRBV28 CASSLVGGSINYGYTF TGTGCCAGCAGTTTGGTTGGGGGCTCTATTAACTATGGCTACACCTTC
NA TRBJ2-3 NA TRBV19 CASISRAGTDTQYF TGTGCCAGTATTAGCAGGGCCGGCACAGATACGCAGTATTTT
TRBD2 TRBJ2-1 NA TRBV6-6 CASSTGRLATNEQFF TGTGCCAGCAGTACCGGTCGACTAGCAACCAATGAGCAGTTCTTC
TRBD2 TRBJ2-3 NA TRBV5-1 CASIGRAGDRYF TGCGCCAGCATCGGGAGGGCGGGAGATAGGTATTTT
TRBD2 TRBJ2-7 NA TRBV28 CASSRTSGEQYF TGTGCCAGCAGTCGGACTAGCGGGGAGCAGTACTTC
NA TRBJ2-7 NA TRBV2 CASSHQDTGAYEQYF TGTGCCAGCAGCCATCAGGACACGGGTGCCTACGAGCAGTACTTC
NA TRBJ1-1 NA TRBV29-1 CSVSPGGYTEAFF TGCAGCGTCTCGCCCGGGGGTTACACTGAAGCTTTCTTT
TRBD2 TRBJ2-1 few TRBV28 CASNLRGAGGHNEQFF TGTGCCAGCAACCTCCGCGGGGCGGGAGGGCATAATGAGCAGTTCTTC
NA TRBJ1-5 NA TRBV18 CASSPQAVRANQPQHF TGTGCCAGCTCACCACAGGCGGTCAGGGCAAATCAGCCCCAGCATTTT
NA TRBJ1-5 NA TRBV2 CASRLGLSRGQPQHF TGTGCCAGCAGATTGGGACTCTCCCGGGGGCAGCCCCAGCATTTT
TRBD2 TRBJ2-7 NA TRBV7-9 CASSFQGLSLGYEQYF TGTGCCAGCAGCTTTCAGGGACTATCCTTGGGGTACGAGCAGTACTTC
TRBD1 TRBJ2-5 few TRBV5-4 CASSSARGTGETQYF TGTGCCAGCAGCTCGGCCAGGGGGACCGGGGAGACCCAGTACTTC
TRBD2 TRBJ2-7 NA TRBV30 CAWRIAGGPHGQYF TGTGCCTGGAGAATAGCGGGAGGGCCTCACGGGCAGTACTTC
TRBD1 TRBJ2-7 few TRBV7-8 CASSSQGPAYEQYF TGTGCCAGCAGCTCACAGGGGCCGGCCTACGAGCAGTACTTC
NA TRBJ2-1 NA TRBV10-1 CASREGGPYHNEQFF TGCGCCAGCAGAGAGGGAGGTCCCTACCACAATGAGCAGTTCTTC
NA TRBJ1-2 NA TRBV28 CASLPAWGGNYGYTF TGTGCCAGCCTTCCCGCCTGGGGGGGTAACTATGGCTACACCTTC
NA TRBJ1-2 NA TRBV4-2 CASSQDGDYGYTF TGTGCCAGCAGCCAAGACGGGGACTATGGCTACACCTTC
TRBD1 TRBJ1-2 NA TRBV5-5 CASTLGQGVNYGYTF TGTGCCAGCACCCTAGGACAGGGTGTCAACTATGGCTACACCTTC
NA TRBJ1-2 NA TRBV7-3 CASSRRAGAGNGYTF TGTGCCAGCAGCCGCCGGGCAGGGGCGGGTAATGGCTACACCTTC
NA TRBJ2-7 NA TRBV19 CASSIDVVREQYF TGTGCCAGTAGTATAGATGTCGTCAGGGAGCAGTACTTC
NA TRBJ1-3 NA TRBV24-1 CATSDLGHRSGNTIYF TGTGCCACCAGTGATTTAGGACACCGCTCTGGAAACACCATATATTTT
NA TRBJ1-2 NA TRBV3-1/TRBV3-2 CASSQDLWSGRVHYGYTF TGTGCCAGCAGCCAAGATCTGTGGTCGGGGAGGGTGCACTATGGCTACACCTTC
NA TRBJ1-1 NA TRBV3-1/TRBV3-2 CASSQGLTEAFF TGTGCCAGCAGCCAGGGGCTAACTGAAGCTTTCTTT
NA TRBJ2-7 NA TRBV28 CASSGQFYEQYF TGTGCCAGCAGCGGACAGTTCTACGAGCAGTACTTC
NA TRBJ1-1 once TRBV19 CASSPREIMNTEAFF TGTGCCAGTAGCCCCCGGGAGATTATGAACACTGAAGCTTTCTTT
TRBD1 TRBJ1-1 NA TRBV7-8 CASSLGDRGLGEAFF TGTGCCAGCAGCCTAGGGGACAGGGGGTTAGGGGAAGCTTTCTTT
NA TRBJ2-5 NA TRBV5-4 CASSFGIGTETQYF TGTGCCAGCAGCTTCGGGATTGGTACAGAGACCCAGTACTTC